Listed below are T cell receptor beta chains from one sample, sequenced in a study of radiation and T cells in renal cell carcinoma. Here immunoSEQ multiplex PCR was the method, and the copy in TCRdb shows in-frame clones only, minus some. The data contain about 170,000 clones, about nine tenths of them singletons. Sequencing used blood, obtained from a patient whose treatment included radiotherapy and nephrectomy. The receptors were gathered from a woman aged 45-59 years with renal cell carcinoma. CDR3s include the opening cysteine and the closing phenylalanine or tryptophan. The D gene is left open where the match is weak. Clone sizes are given selectively: once, few, many, or a class where the clone is expanded.

clone size,D gene,J gene,V gene,CDR3 protein,CDR3 DNA
-,TRBD1,TRBJ1-2,TRBV27,CASSPRTGWYGYTF,TGTGCCAGCAGTCCCCGGACAGGGTGGTATGGCTACACCTTC
once,TRBD1,TRBJ2-7,TRBV18,CASSPAGTGTYEQYF,TGTGCCAGCTCACCCGCCGGGACAGGTACCTACGAGCAGTACTTC
-,TRBD2,TRBJ2-1,TRBV14,CASSQGRGGRNEQFF,TGTGCCAGCAGCCAAGGGCGGGGGGGCCGCAATGAGCAGTTCTTC
-,-,TRBJ1-2,TRBV27,CASSFSGPPHYGYTF,TGTGCCAGCAGTTTTTCAGGGCCGCCTCACTATGGCTACACCTTC
-,-,TRBJ1-6,TRBV15,CATSRDRSRGNNSPLHF,TGTGCCACCAGCAGAGATCGATCACGGGGGAACAATTCACCCCTCCACTTT
-,-,TRBJ2-1,TRBV4-1,CASSQEEGNYNEQFF,TGCGCCAGCAGCCAAGAGGAGGGGAACTACAATGAGCAGTTCTTC
-,TRBD1,TRBJ1-1,TRBV9,CASSINRGQTEAFF,TGTGCCAGCAGCATAAACAGGGGGCAAACTGAAGCTTTCTTT
few,-,TRBJ2-7,TRBV11-2,CASRSGREQYF,TGTGCCAGCAGATCAGGGAGGGAGCAGTACTTC
-,TRBD1,TRBJ1-5,TRBV6-1,CASSEMWTGSASNQPQHF,TGTGCCAGCAGTGAAATGTGGACAGGGTCGGCAAGCAATCAGCCCCAGCATTTT
-,TRBD1,TRBJ1-1,TRBV2,CASSSGTGVVAFF,TGTGCCAGCAGTTCCGGGACAGGGGTGGTTGCTTTCTTT
-,-,TRBJ2-7,TRBV6-5,CASRGFDYEQYF,TGTGCCAGCAGGGGGTTTGACTACGAGCAGTACTTC
-,-,TRBJ2-5,TRBV7-6,CASSLEKPGHLQETQYF,TGTGCCAGCAGCTTAGAAAAACCGGGACATCTACAAGAGACCCAGTACTTC
-,-,TRBJ1-2,TRBV6-6,CASSYDQGWVGYTF,TGTGCCAGCAGTTACGACCAGGGCTGGGTTGGCTACACCTTC
-,-,TRBJ1-4,TRBV14,CASSLRGTRGEKLFF,TGTGCCAGCAGCCTCCGCGGGACGCGAGGGGAAAAACTGTTTTTT
-,-,TRBJ1-4,TRBV19,CASRGGKDEKLFF,TGTGCCAGTAGGGGGGGGAAGGATGAAAAACTGTTTTTT
-,-,TRBJ1-1,TRBV6-1,CASSELGSNTEAFF,TGTGCCAGCAGTGAACTGGGTTCGAACACTGAAGCTTTCTTT
-,TRBD1,TRBJ1-1,TRBV5-1,CASSFGQEGTEAFF,TGCGCCAGCAGCTTCGGACAGGAGGGCACTGAAGCTTTCTTT
-,TRBD1,TRBJ1-4,TRBV29-1,CSAGTGASEKLFF,TGCAGCGCCGGGACAGGAGCGAGCGAAAAACTGTTTTTT
-,-,TRBJ1-1,TRBV6-5,CASSERGDNTEAFF,TGTGCCAGCAGTGAACGCGGGGACAACACTGAAGCTTTCTTT
-,-,TRBJ1-5,TRBV5-1,CASSLDGGRYQPQHF,TGCGCCAGCAGCTTGGATGGGGGGCGGTATCAGCCCCAGCATTTT
once,-,TRBJ2-7,TRBV15,CATSRDSTGAYEQYF,TGTGCCACCAGCAGAGATTCGACAGGAGCCTACGAGCAGTACTTC
once,-,TRBJ1-2,TRBV30,CAFGTRTPGRGYTF,TGTGCCTTCGGGACGAGGACTCCCGGTCGTGGCTACACCTTC
-,-,TRBJ2-3,TRBV5-5,CASGILGGTDTQYF,TGTGCCAGCGGAATCCTCGGGGGTACAGATACGCAGTATTTT
-,-,TRBJ2-3,TRBV6-5,CASSSGYTQYF,TGTGCCAGCAGTTCCGGGTATACGCAGTATTTT
-,TRBD2,TRBJ2-3,TRBV4-3,CASSQQLAGGPAGSQYF,TGCGCCAGCAGCCAACAACTAGCGGGGGGGCCCGCGGGGTCGCAGTATTTT
-,TRBD1,TRBJ2-7,TRBV7-2,CASSLTGAEQYF,TGTGCCAGCAGCCTCACAGGGGCCGAGCAGTACTTC
-,-,TRBJ1-1,TRBV5-6,CASSRGRRNTEAFF,TGTGCCAGCAGCCGCGGACGGCGGAACACTGAAGCTTTCTTT
-,TRBD2,TRBJ2-1,TRBV7-2,CASKSGGADGEQFF,TGTGCCAGCAAGAGCGGGGGGGCCGACGGTGAGCAGTTCTTC
-,-,TRBJ1-5,TRBV19,CASSTLGGASNQPQHF,TGTGCCAGTAGTACCCTTGGAGGGGCTAGCAATCAGCCCCAGCATTTT
-,-,TRBJ1-5,TRBV19,CASSSRWQGIQPQHF,TGTGCCAGTAGTTCCAGGTGGCAGGGAATTCAGCCCCAGCATTTT
-,-,TRBJ2-2,TRBV18,CASSPPMGPLNTGELFF,TGTGCCAGCTCACCACCTATGGGACCCCTGAACACCGGGGAGCTGTTTTTT
-,-,TRBJ2-7,TRBV19,CASSIDRRAYEQYF,TGTGCCAGTAGTATAGATCGCCGGGCCTACGAGCAGTACTTC
-,-,TRBJ2-1,TRBV14,CASSRPGVYNEQFF,TGTGCCAGCAGCCGACCGGGTGTCTACAATGAGCAGTTCTTC
-,-,TRBJ2-3,TRBV2,CASSAQRTLTDTQYF,TGTGCCAGCAGCGCCCAACGGACTTTAACAGATACGCAGTATTTT
-,-,TRBJ1-5,TRBV2,CASSGGGNQPQHF,TGTGCCAGCAGTGGGGGGGGCAATCAGCCCCAGCATTTT
-,TRBD1,TRBJ1-1,TRBV2,CASSGPGTENTEAFF,TGTGCCAGCAGTGGACCCGGGACAGAGAACACTGAAGCTTTCTTT
-,-,TRBJ1-2,TRBV10-3,CAIRTDSYYGYTF,TGTGCCATCAGAACGGACAGCTACTATGGCTACACCTTC
-,-,TRBJ1-2,TRBV30,CAWISPYGYTF,TGTGCCTGGATAAGTCCCTATGGCTACACCTTC
-,-,TRBJ2-1,TRBV5-1,CASSLGSGMHNEQFF,TGCGCCAGCAGCTTAGGCTCCGGGATGCACAATGAGCAGTTCTTC
-,-,TRBJ1-1,TRBV7-9,CASSSQGRFEAFF,TGTGCCAGCAGCTCCCAGGGAAGGTTCGAAGCTTTCTTT
-,-,TRBJ2-1,TRBV5-1,CASSLDTSSYNEQFF,TGCGCCAGCAGCTTGGATACTAGCTCCTACAATGAGCAGTTCTTC
-,TRBD1,TRBJ1-4,TRBV7-9,CASSQGGEYEKLFF,TGTGCCAGCAGCCAAGGGGGCGAATATGAAAAACTGTTTTTT
-,-,TRBJ2-2,TRBV6-6,CASSDRGPDTGELFF,TGTGCCAGCAGTGACCGGGGGCCGGACACCGGGGAGCTGTTTTTT
few,-,TRBJ2-2,TRBV9,CASSVEYWGRNTGELFF,TGTGCCAGCAGCGTAGAGTACTGGGGCCGGAACACCGGGGAGCTGTTTTTT
-,-,TRBJ2-3,TRBV7-2,CASSLTLADTQYF,TGTGCCAGCAGCTTAACATTAGCAGATACGCAGTATTTT
once,-,TRBJ1-1,TRBV6-1,CASRESGSNTEAFF,TGTGCCAGCAGGGAGAGCGGGAGTAACACTGAAGCTTTCTTT
-,-,TRBJ1-1,TRBV14,CASSQTVGRYTEAFF,TGTGCCAGCAGCCAAACTGTGGGCCGGTACACTGAAGCTTTCTTT
-,-,TRBJ2-7,TRBV6-6,CASSYGTGRVSYEQYF,TGTGCCAGCAGTTACGGTACAGGGCGGGTATCCTACGAGCAGTACTTC
-,TRBD1,TRBJ1-4,TRBV7-9,CASSPNQTGVGEKLFF,TGTGCCAGCAGCCCCAACCAGACAGGGGTGGGCGAAAAACTGTTTTTT